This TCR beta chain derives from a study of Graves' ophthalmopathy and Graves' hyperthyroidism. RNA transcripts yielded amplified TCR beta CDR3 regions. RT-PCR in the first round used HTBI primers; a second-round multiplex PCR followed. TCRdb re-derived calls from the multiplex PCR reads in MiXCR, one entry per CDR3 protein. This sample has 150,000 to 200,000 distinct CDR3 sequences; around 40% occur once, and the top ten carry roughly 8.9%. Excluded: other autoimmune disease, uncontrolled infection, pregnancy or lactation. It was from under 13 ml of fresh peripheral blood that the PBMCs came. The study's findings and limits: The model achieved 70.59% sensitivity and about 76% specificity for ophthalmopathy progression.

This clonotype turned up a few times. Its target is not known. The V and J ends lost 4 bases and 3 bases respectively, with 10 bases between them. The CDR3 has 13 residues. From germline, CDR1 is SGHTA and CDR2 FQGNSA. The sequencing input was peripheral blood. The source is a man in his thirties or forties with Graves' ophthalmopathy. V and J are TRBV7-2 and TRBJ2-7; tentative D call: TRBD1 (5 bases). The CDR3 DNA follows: TGTGCCAGCAGCTCCCGAAGGGGCTACGAGCAGTACTTC. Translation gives CASSSRRGYEQYF. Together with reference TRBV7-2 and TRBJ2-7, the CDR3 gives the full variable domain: GAGVSQSPSNKVTEKGKDVELRCDPISGHTALYWYRQSLGQGLEFLIYFQGNSAPDKSGLPSDRFSAERTGGSVSTLTIQRTQQEDSAVYLCASSSRRGYEQYFGPGTRLTVT.